Listed here are 11 T cell receptor beta chains from one sample, sequenced in a study of CD8 T cells in ankylosing spondylitis. TCRdb re-analysed the 5' RACE reads in MiXCR, keeping a single row per CDR3 protein. The top ten hold more than 13% of the sample, which has some 200,000 distinct CDR3 sequences, more than 5.5% seen once. Study-wide results and caveats: What seemed typical of ankylosing spondylitis blood was a TCR beta motif built from roughly eight highly homologous variants.

Antigen specificity for these receptors is unknown. The source material was blood, either unsorted or a sorted T cell fraction (not recorded which). These receptors came from a male donor with ankylosing spondylitis.

This clonotype was counted at least ten times. The chain has TRBV7-9 and TRBJ2-7, with 7 bases identical to TRBD1. CDR3 size: 17 residues. From germline, CDR1 is SEHNR and CDR2 FQNEAQ (reference sequence). Trimming cost V 4 bases and J 0 bases; bases outside gene matches: 12. Written as DNA, the CDR3 is TGTGCCAGCAGCTCTCCCGGGACAGATATTATCTCCTACGAGCAGTACTTC. It translates to CASSSPGTDIISYEQYF.

The chain combines TRBV20-1 with TRBJ2-7; D is uncertain. The germline gives CDR1 DFQATT, CDR2 SNEGSKA (reference sequence). The CDR3 extends over 15 amino acids. Trimming took 2 bases from V and 0 from J, leaving 14 bases between them. The CDR3 nucleotides read TGCAGTGCTAGAAATGTGACCATGAGCTCCTACGAGCAGTACTTC. This encodes CSARNVTMSSYEQYF.

V is TRBV7-6 and J is TRBJ2-3; the D gene is possibly TRBD2 (6 bases). This CDR3 region has 18 residues. Germline loops: CDR1 SGHVS, CDR2 FNYEAQ. Trimming shortened V by 7 bases and J by 1 base, and 24 bases separated the two germline ends. The CDR3 is CASTELPWRADRTDTQYF. CDR3 DNA: TGTGCCAGCACCGAGCTTCCATGGAGGGCCGACCGCACAGATACGCAGTATTTT.

This clonotype has a handful of counts. The V call is TRBV24-1, the J call TRBJ2-3; 8 nucleotides line up with TRBD2. The CDR3 sequence is 17 residues long. V gave up 1 base and J gave up 6 bases; unmatched junction bases: 11. The germline gives CDR1 KGHDR, CDR2 SFDVKD. CDR3: CATSDLGGTRDADTQYF. The CDR3 DNA reads as TGTGCCACCAGTGATTTAGGCGGGACTAGAGACGCGGATACGCAGTATTTT.

This clonotype was detected many times. V and J are TRBV4-1 and TRBJ2-7; 10 bases fit TRBD1. Unmatched junction bases numbered 8, after V lost 1 base and J lost 5 bases. Germline-derived CDR1 and CDR2 are MGHRA and YSYEKL. CDR3 length: 16 residues. DNA for the CDR3: TGCGCCAGCAGCCAAGCTCCGGGACAGGGGATACACGAGCAGTACTTC. Protein product: CASSQAPGQGIHEQYF.

This clonotype came up many times. J is TRBJ2-5 and V is TRBV10-3; D uncertain. Trimming removed 3 bases at V and 2 bases at J, with 7 bases between. Germline values: CDR1 ENHRY, CDR2 SYGVKD. The length of the CDR3 is 13 residues. The CDR3 sequence: CAISDRLQETQYF. The CDR3 DNA sequence: TGTGCCATCAGTGATCGACTGCAAGAGACCCAGTACTTC.

This clonotype was counted ten times or more. The chain links TRBV5-1 to TRBJ1-1; a weak D match, TRBD1 (6 bases). V lost 7 bases and J 0 bases, leaving 16 bases between the germline ends. This CDR3 spans 15 amino acids. Germline V gene lookup returns CDR1 SGHRS and CDR2 YFSETQ. This chain's CDR3 is CASGNNRELNTEAFF. CDR3 DNA: TGCGCCAGCGGCAACAACAGGGAACTGAACACTGAAGCTTTCTTT. Drawing the rest from reference TRBV5-1 and TRBJ1-1, the complete variable domain is KAGVTQTPRYLIKTRGQQVTLSCSPISGHRSVSWYQQTPGQGLQFLFEYFSETQRNKGNFPGRFSGRQFSNSRSEMNVSTLELGDSALYLCASGNNRELNTEAFFGQGTRLTVV.

This clonotype showed up many times. This chain joins TRBV20-1 and TRBJ2-1, with 10 bases fitting TRBD2. CDR1 DFQATT and CDR2 SNEGSKA come from the germline V gene (reference sequence). J was trimmed by 6 bases and V by 6 bases; bases with no gene match: 11. The CDR3 extends over 15 amino acids. CDR3 region: CSAPDRGLAPNEQFF. The DNA of the CDR3 is TGCAGTGCCCCAGATCGGGGACTAGCGCCCAATGAGCAGTTCTTC.

This clonotype has ten or more counts. The J gene is TRBJ1-1, the V gene TRBV27; TRBD1 matches 8 bases. Germline CDR1 MNHEY, CDR2 SMNVEV (reference sequence). The CDR3 covers 15 residues. J gave up 7 bases and V 4 bases, and 11 bases lay outside the gene matches. CDR3 nucleotides: TGTGCCAGCAGTTACGGCAGGGGGCTAGACGGTGAAGCTTTCTTT. Translation gives CASSYGRGLDGEAFF.

Ten or more counts support this clonotype. The genes are TRBV4-1 and TRBJ2-7, with a weak D call TRBD1 (5 bases). Germline V lookup: CDR1 MGHRA, CDR2 YSYEKL. The length of the CDR3 is 15 residues. The V end lost 1 base, the J end lost 6 bases, and 16 bases lay between the germline ends. The CDR3 DNA reads as TGCGCCAGCAGCCAAGCGGGCCAGGGTTCGTTCGAGCAGTACTTC. Its protein product is CASSQAGQGSFEQYF.

This clonotype appeared many times. The chain is built from TRBV27 and TRBJ2-1; 7 bases align to TRBD2. Germline V gene lookup returns CDR1 MNHEY and CDR2 SMNVEV (reference sequence). The CDR3 sequence is 13 residues long. V shed 3 bases and J 9 bases; nucleotides not matched to a gene: 5. The CDR3 DNA reads TGTGCCAGCAGTTTGGGAGGGACGATTGAGCAGTTCTTC. Its translation: CASSLGGTIEQFF.